The 18 T cell receptor beta chains in this list originate from one sample, sequenced in a study of blood T cell repertoires in COVID-19. The repertoire was sequenced with immunoSEQ multiplex PCR; TCRdb's copy has only in-frame clones and lacks some. The table has under 200,000 clones, under 85% seen once; the top ten hold roughly 2.8%. The sample consisted of peripheral blood. The receptors shown here come from a man in his 70s with acute or convalescent COVID-19.

The chain links TRBV25-1 to TRBJ2-4; tentative D call: TRBD1 (6 bases). The CDR3 is 14 amino acids. V lost 0 bases to trimming and J lost 8 bases, with 11 bases between them. Per the germline V gene, CDR1 is MGHDK and CDR2 is SYGVNS. Here the CDR3 DNA reads TGTGCCAGCAGTGAATACGTACAGGGTCACATTCAGTACTTC. Protein: CASSEYVQGHIQYF.

V gene TRBV6-5 combines with J gene TRBJ1-3, with 7 bases fitting TRBD1. Trimming at V came to 5 bases and at J to 0 bases, leaving 1 base not matched to a gene. Germline CDR1 is MNHEY and CDR2 is SVGAGI. The CDR3 contains 14 residues. CDR3 in DNA: TGTGCCAGCAGTCGACAGGGCTCTGGAAACACCATATATTTT. Translating gives CASSRQGSGNTIYF.

J is TRBJ2-5 and V is TRBV18, with a weak D call TRBD1 (6 bases). The CDR3 consists of 13 residues. Germline V lookup: CDR1 KGHSH, CDR2 LQKENI. V gave up 3 bases and J gave up 3 bases, with 8 bases separating them. The CDR3 nucleotides are TGTGCCAGCTCACCCGGACAGAAAGAGACCCAGTACTTC. It codes for CASSPGQKETQYF.

The genes are TRBV6-1 and TRBJ2-3; TRBD2 matches at 13 bases. This CDR3 comprises 16 residues. V was clipped by 2 bases and J by 3 bases; unmatched bases: 2. In germline, CDR1 is MNHNS, CDR2 SASEGT. CDR3: CASSELLAGGTDTQYF. Written as DNA, the CDR3 is TGTGCCAGCAGTGAATTACTAGCGGGAGGGACAGATACGCAGTATTTT.

This clone is a singleton in its sample. The V call is TRBV10-1, the J call TRBJ2-1; TRBD2 matches at 8 bases. V was pared by 6 bases and J by 7 bases, with 11 bases of the junction left unmatched. Per germline, CDR1 WNHNN and CDR2 SYGVQD (reference sequence). CDR3 length: 15 amino acids. CDR3 in amino acids: CASRGSGSRGNEQFF. CDR3 nucleotides: TGCGCCAGCAGGGGAAGCGGGAGCCGGGGGAATGAGCAGTTCTTC.

This sequence joins TRBV12-5 and TRBJ2-6, with 9 bases matching TRBD1. V was pared by 6 bases and J by 2 bases, with 14 bases of the junction left unmatched. CDR3 size: 19 residues. Germline values: CDR1 LGHNT, CDR2 FRNRAP. Written as DNA, the CDR3 is TGTGCTAGTGGGAGGGTGTGGACAGGGGCGGCAACTGGGGCCAACGTCCTGACTTTC. This encodes CASGRVWTGAATGANVLTF.

This chain connects TRBV7-9 to TRBJ1-4, with D maybe TRBD1 (5 bases). Germline V gene data show CDR1 as SEHNR and CDR2 as FQNEAQ (reference sequence). CDR3 length: 14 residues. Trimming took 5 bases from V and 6 from J, leaving 13 bases between them. The CDR3 here is CASSLGQPHEKLFF. Here the CDR3 DNA reads TGTGCCAGCAGCCTGGGGCAGCCTCATGAAAAACTGTTTTTT.

The J gene is TRBJ1-6, the V gene TRBV9; D perhaps matches TRBD1 (6 bases). CDR1 is SGDLS, CDR2 YYNGEE, per germline. Trimming shortened V by 4 bases and J by 11 bases, and 13 bases separated the two germline ends. The CDR3 is 13 amino acids. CDR3 in amino acids: CASSPPPGAPLHF. In DNA form, the CDR3 reads TGTGCCAGCAGCCCCCCCCCAGGGGCACCCCTCCACTTT.

The chain recombines TRBV6-1 with TRBJ2-2, with 10 bases that match TRBD2. This CDR3 is built from 15 residues. Looked up from germline, CDR1 is MNHNS and CDR2 is SASEGT. V shed 3 bases, J shed 7 bases, and the junction held 5 bases outside the gene matches. In DNA form, the CDR3 reads TGTGCCAGCAGTGAGGGGACTAGCGTTAGCGGGGAGCTGTTTTTT. It yields the protein CASSEGTSVSGELFF.

This clone has only a few counts. The chain has TRBV7-3 and TRBJ2-5; 16 nucleotides match TRBD2. Trimming at V came to 3 bases and at J to 2 bases, leaving 0 bases not matched to a gene. Germline V CDR1 and CDR2: SGHTA, FQGTGA. The CDR3 has 16 residues. CDR3 sequence: CASSLGLAGGQETQYF. Written as DNA, the CDR3 is TGTGCCAGCAGCTTGGGACTAGCGGGAGGGCAAGAGACCCAGTACTTC.

The rearrangement links TRBV27 to TRBJ2-7; TRBD2 agrees at 8 bases. Trimming removed 3 bases from V and 2 bases from J; junction bases left unmatched: 3. Germline CDR1 is MNHEY and CDR2 is SMNVEV (reference sequence). The CDR3 has 14 residues. The CDR3 sequence is CASSFKGLAYEQYF. CDR3 DNA sequence: TGTGCCAGCAGTTTCAAGGGACTAGCCTACGAGCAGTACTTC.

The chain uses TRBV29-1 and TRBJ2-7; no clear D gene. Trimming took off 1 base at V and 4 bases at J, with 8 bases between the two ends. From germline, CDR1 is SQVTM and CDR2 ANQGSEA. CDR3 length: 12 residues. The CDR3 is CSVEVTEYEQYF. The CDR3 region has the DNA TGCAGCGTTGAAGTTACAGAGTACGAGCAGTACTTC.

The genes are TRBV28 and TRBJ2-1; TRBD2 matches at 11 bases. The CDR3 loop spans 15 amino acids. J lost 5 bases, V lost 4 bases, and 4 bases had no gene match. Per germline, CDR1 MDHEN and CDR2 SYDVKM. CDR3 nucleotides: TGTGCCAGCAGTTGGGTAGCGGGAGGGAACAATGAGCAGTTCTTC. Encoded protein: CASSWVAGGNNEQFF.

The J gene is TRBJ2-7, the V gene TRBV5-6; 7 bases are shared with TRBD1. The CDR3 is made up of 13 amino acids. V shed 7 bases, J shed 2 bases, and the junction held 6 bases outside the gene matches. Germline-derived CDR1 and CDR2 are SGHDT and YYEEEE. CDR3 in amino acids: CASADRVAYEQYF. CDR3 sequence (DNA): TGTGCCAGCGCCGACAGGGTAGCCTACGAGCAGTACTTC.

The chain combines TRBV4-3 with TRBJ2-7; TRBD1 is a possible D gene (6 bases). V was trimmed by 0 bases and J by 5 bases, leaving 17 bases between them. Germline V gene data show CDR1 as LGHNA and CDR2 as YSLEER. CDR3 size: 16 residues. The DNA for the CDR3 is TGCGCCAGCAGCCAAGATCTCAGGGGAAAGGGTCACGAGCAGTACTTC. Translation: CASSQDLRGKGHEQYF.

V usage is TRBV28 and J usage is TRBJ1-4; D is undetermined. The CDR3 length is 12 residues. The germline CDR1 and CDR2 sequences are MDHEN and SYDVKM. V was trimmed by 2 bases and J by 7 bases, leaving 5 bases between them. This chain's CDR3 is CASSLNSEKLFF. CDR3 in DNA: TGTGCCAGCAGTTTAAATAGTGAAAAACTGTTTTTT. The complete variable domain, with remaining parts taken from reference TRBV28 and TRBJ1-4, reads DVKVTQSSRYLVKRTGEKVFLECVQDMDHENMFWYRQDPGLGLRLIYFSYDVKMKEKGDIPEGYSVSREKKERFSLILESASTNQTSMYLCASSLNSEKLFFGSGTQLSVL.

In its sample, this clone was seen once. The rearrangement joins TRBV11-2 to TRBJ1-2; a weak D match, TRBD1 (6 bases). The CDR3 totals 15 residues. The germline CDR1 and CDR2 sequences are SGHAT and FQNNGV. V gave up 1 base and J gave up 8 bases, with 17 bases separating them. The CDR3 loop is CASSLGQGRVSGYTF. The DNA of the CDR3 is TGTGCCAGCAGCTTAGGCCAGGGGCGCGTCTCGGGCTACACCTTC.

This clone occurred once. The chain is built from TRBV3-1 (or the pseudogene TRBV3-2) and TRBJ1-1; possibly TRBD1 for D (6 bases). The CDR3 covers 14 residues. The germline CDR1 and CDR2 sequences are LGHDT and YNNKEL (reference sequence). V was trimmed by 6 bases and J by 3 bases, leaving 14 bases between them. The CDR3 DNA follows: TGTGCCAGCAGTCGCGGAGAGGGGGACACTGAAGCTTTCTTT. Translated: CASSRGEGDTEAFF.